Each of the 3 T cell receptor beta chains below was sequenced from the same sample in a study of blood T cell repertoires in COVID-19. Method: immunoSEQ multiplex PCR; TCRdb's copy keeps in-frame clones and lacks some. Here the sample spans 380,000 or so clones, over 75% being singletons. Sequenced input: PBMCs or T cells enriched from blood (not recorded which). The source of these receptors is a man aged 30 to 45 who had recovered from COVID-19.

This chain joins TRBV11-2 and TRBJ1-1, with 7 nucleotides matching TRBD1. Losses at the gene ends were 5 bases for V and 4 bases for J; bases not matched to a gene: 13. There are 16 residues in the CDR3. Germline-derived CDR1 and CDR2 are SGHAT and FQNNGV. The CDR3 protein is CASSPRDRLDGTEAFF. The CDR3 DNA sequence: TGTGCCAGCAGCCCCCGGGACAGATTAGACGGCACTGAAGCTTTCTTT.

This clone showed up just a few times. The rearrangement joins TRBV2 to TRBJ2-5; D ambiguous. From germline, CDR1 is SNHLY and CDR2 FYNNEI. Trimming cost V 5 bases and J 0 bases, with 13 bases left between them. The CDR3 length is 15 residues. The CDR3 bases are TGTGCCAGCAGTCCCGGCGGATCATACCAAGAGACCCAGTACTTC. Amino acid sequence: CASSPGGSYQETQYF.

This clone was counted a few times. The CDR3 nucleotides are TGTGCCAGCAATGAGGACAGGGGCTTCGGTGGCTACACCTTC. Translation gives CASNEDRGFGGYTF. The chain combines TRBV2 with TRBJ1-2, with TRBD1 identical over 9 bases. This CDR3 is built from 14 residues. Trimming cost V 7 bases and J 7 bases; bases outside gene matches: 10. Germline V gives CDR1 SNHLY, CDR2 FYNNEI.